This paragraph covers one TCR beta chain sequence. Many counts were recorded for this clonotype. Its antigen is still unknown. The record has no base qualities; no much larger clone is one base away. The instrument was an Illumina NovaSeq 6000. TCRalpha and TCRbeta cDNA libraries were built by 5'RACE with constant-segment primers, adding sample barcodes and unique molecular identifiers. Trizol reagent was used to extract RNA from every sample. Library amplification was performed in two PCR steps, and a second sample barcode and Illumina TruSeq adapters were introduced in the second step. Libraries were sequenced on an Illumina NovaSeq with 2 x 150 bp paired-end reads. The original pipeline was this. Demultiplexing of reads and collapsing into UMI-guided consensus sequences were performed with migec v1.2.7. With mixcr v2.1.11, UMI consensuses were aligned to TRA and TRB V and J templates and assembled into clonotypes. Clonotypes were classified as expanded or contracted when called significant by both edgeR and NoisET, with noise models trained on biological replicates. For edgeR calls, the cutoffs were a false discovery rate-adjusted p below 0.01 and a log2 fold-change threshold of 1. As an exploratory analysis of dynamics, max-normalized trajectories of the 1000 most abundant clonotypes were examined with PCA combined with hierarchical clustering. Separately sequenced CD4+ and CD8+ repertoires were used to assign the CD4 or CD8 phenotype of responding clones. Starting from the raw public reads, TCRdb applied fastp trimming at Q25, assembled clones with MiXCR and retained in-frame beta chains. Rows are unified per CDR3 protein, each entry keeping the most common DNA and genes. The V and J calls and clone size come from TCRdb's table, not from the authors' own analysis. The sample profile shows approximately 46,000 distinct CDR3 sequences; less than 8% of them were found once. The ten largest account for approximately 0.74% of the sample.

The CDR3 measures 17 amino acids from cysteine to phenylalanine. Only the CDR3 DNA stays, 51 bases, in frame from base 1. Trimming at the junction amounts to 2 bases on V and 0 bases on J, and the germline ends lie 15 bases apart. CDR1 and CDR2, looked up from the germline V gene, are SGHRS and YFSETQ. This entry is derived from a study of T-cell memory formation after mild COVID-19 (dated by TCRdb to about 2021). Turning to the overall study: TCR sequence clusters from the two donors were found to be largely donor specific. In two donors, T-cell clones that expanded and contracted after mild COVID-19 were followed by sequencing TCRalpha and TCRbeta repertoires longitudinally. The cohort comprised two young, previously healthy adult volunteers, one female and one male.

PBMCs were isolated by Ficoll-Paque density gradient centrifugation. Broader findings and caveats from the paper: Contracting CD4+ clones appeared mostly in the CM and EM memory subsets, whereas CD8+ clones were enriched in EMRA. Some responding clones were detected in pre-infection memory, which suggested that pre-existing cross-reactive memory T cells had joined the SARS-CoV-2 response. Clones contracting from day 15 to 85 had balanced CD4/CD8 phenotypes, while a second wave expanding from day 15 to 37 was biased towards CD4+. SARS-CoV-2 specificity was not confirmed for the second-wave clones peaking on day 37. The study included only a couple of mild cases, and larger cohorts that include severe cases with pre-infection samples were judged to be necessary.

Material: PBMCs or a T cell subset sorted from them (not recorded which). The rearrangement combines TRBV5-1 with TRBJ2-1, with a tentative D gene TRBD2 over 6 matching bases. This receptor was obtained from an adult who had mild COVID-19 (a few samples of this study predate the infection). The sample titles of this study are shuffled in the database, so cell type and time point are left out. The CDR3 region has the sequence CASSLPGLPSSYNEQFF. DNA sequence: TGCGCCAGCAGCTTACCGGGACTTCCGAGCTCCTACAATGAGCAGTTCTTC. Full variable domain (CDR3 extended with the reference TRBV5-1 and TRBJ2-1 proteins): KAGVTQTPRYLIKTRGQQVTLSCSPISGHRSVSWYQQTPGQGLQFLFEYFSETQRNKGNFPGRFSGRQFSNSRSEMNVSTLELGDSALYLCASSLPGLPSSYNEQFFGPGTRLTVL.